Sequencing of this T cell receptor beta chain was carried out in a study of chemoradiotherapy in HPV16-positive cancers. About the research overall: Functional T-cell assays on a couple of HPV16-positive patients' cells defined candidate HPV-specific clones and common TCR motifs.

CDR1 is MNHEY and CDR2 is SVGAGI in the germline V gene. Deletions cut 6 bases from V and 2 bases from J, with 6 bases between. This CDR3 has 12 amino acids. Repertoires were sampled repeatedly during chemoradiotherapy. Here immunoSEQ multiplex PCR was the method, and the copy in TCRdb shows in-frame clones only, minus some. The sample has approximately 12,000 clones, under 80% seen once. This chain connects TRBV6-5 to TRBJ2-3; no clear D. This specimen was collected from a patient who underwent chemoradiotherapy. The clonotype comes from a human donor with HPV-associated anogenital cancer. The CDR3 spells CASSADTDTQYF. The DNA of the CDR3 is TGTGCCAGCAGCGCTGACACAGATACGCAGTATTTT.